This T cell receptor beta chain was captured by sequencing in a study of human T cells and chemical hapten exposure (dated by TCRdb to about 2021). Context from the whole study: For sensitization, 2% DPC in acetone was applied to a roughly 2 cm by roughly 2 cm area of upper inner arm skin. Weekly therapeutic DPC doses were additionally applied to the scalp of patients throughout the approximately 25-week study period. Patch testing was done on the upper back using Finn chambers containing 0.01% DPC, and results were scored after 6 days according to International Contact Dermatitis Research Group standards. Most of the patients in the cohort were female, and the cohort covered alopecia areata with under or over 50% scalp involvement, alopecia totalis and alopecia universalis. Libraries were pooled for sequencing, and variation in per-sample TCR yields was attributed mainly to small differences in library volumes within the pool. The study tracked peripheral blood TCR repertoire changes in vivo during primary and secondary sensitization to the hapten diphenylcyclopropenone (DPC) in alopecia patients. Blood was sampled from patients pre-sensitization (week 0) and at 2, 6 and about 24 weeks after DPC sensitization. For TCR sequencing, blood came from approximately 29 alopecia patients at anywhere from one to four time points (pre-sensitization, 2, 6 and 24 weeks). Study-wide conclusions, independent of this receptor: No change with DPC sensitization was found in the number of TCRs above 1 in 1000 frequency, and no evidence of global repertoire structure alterations was found. After repeated subsampling, changes were observed in the strength of the expansion versus patch-test correlation and in the threshold at which the correlation became significant. The number of PT1 expanded TCRs positively correlated with patch test score, significant at thresholds 8, 16 and 32 but not 4. Alopecia, a presumed autoimmune disease, was present in all patients, so the immune response of the patients might differ from that of healthy individuals. Expanded TCRs formed significantly more large CDR3 similarity clusters than pre-sensitization or healthy control sets, consistent with antigen-driven responses.

The library came from RACE. Sequencing used a NextSeq 500. Library preparation attached unique molecular identifiers to individual cDNA molecules for quantitative, reproducible TCR counting. For every blood RNA sample, sequencing covered both the TCR alpha and TCR beta chains. Regarding the original processing steps: The median number of TCRs per sample was approximately 96,000, ranging from about 23,224 to 700,000. V, J and CDR3 annotation of the TCR reads was performed with the Decombinator software suite. For PS versus PT1 abundance plots, all samples were subsampled to the same number of TCRs (28,000). TCRs were defined as expanded if absent before sensitization and observed at least eight times at the 2-week time point. The public reads were reprocessed in TCRdb via fastp at Q25 and MiXCR, keeping in-frame beta chains. For every CDR3 protein sequence, its rows merge into one entry that carries the most common genes and DNA. The V and J calls here are based on TCRdb, not the publication. The sample table contains 100,000 to 120,000 distinct CDR3 sequences; only one count was recorded for around 34% of them. Roughly 2.6% of the sample is held by the ten biggest clonotypes.

CDR1 is given as DFQATT and CDR2 as SNEGSKA, both from the germline V gene (reference sequence). Taken from cysteine to phenylalanine, the CDR3 has 18 residues. Only the CDR3 part of the read is kept: 54 bases, read in frame from the first base. V sheds 1 base and J sheds 6 bases, leaving 26 bases between their ends. Read against the paper, the sample's time point label means: patch test 3, about 24 weeks after DPC sensitization. What the treatment or condition label conveys for this sample: therapeutic diphenylcyclopropenone sensitization with weekly scalp DPC. Blood at each patch-test visit was drawn before the patch test was applied. Eligible patients were aged 18 to 70, diagnosed with alopecia, deemed suitable for DPC therapy, and excluded if pregnant. Total RNA was isolated from unfractionated whole blood collected in Tempus Blood RNA tubes. This clonotype occurred a few times. No cognate antigen has been identified for it. The record has no base qualities; no much larger clone is one base away.

The sample consisted of whole blood, taken in connection with sensitization to the hapten diphenylcyclopropenone (DPC). The receptor was derived from a man between 40 and 49 years old with alopecia areata. Some clones in this sample may be carry-over from other donors' samples. The V gene is TRBV20-1 and the J gene is TRBJ2-3; the D gene is tentatively TRBD1 or TRBD2, each matching 6 bases. The DNA reads as follows: TGCAGTGCTAGAGGGGGGCTAGCAAGGTCGGGGGACGGGGATACGCAGTATTTT. The translation is CSARGGLARSGDGDTQYF.